This T cell receptor (beta chain) came from a study of cytomegalovirus exposure and HLA in healthy donors. The PCR used 60 Vbeta and 13 Jbeta primers. Some clones are missing from TCRdb's copy, which holds only in-frame ones; the method was immunoSEQ multiplex PCR. Among 90,000 to 130,000 clones, approximately 83% were seen once, and the ten largest hold 1.5% to 2%. Remarks on this clone: Its antigen is not identified.

V lost 10 bases and J lost 3, with 19 bases in between. Germline CDR1 ENHRY, CDR2 SYGVKD. The CDR3 has 16 residues. Findings and caveats of the study: Most of the TCR beta V segments (in an earlier analysis) were productive either about 87% or about 30% of the time. In a later analysis, 15,000 to 20,000 TCR beta sequences were associated with HLA alleles at 0.05 false discovery rate. Immune exposure information available was restricted to CMV serostatus. Clonal expansion was found to be greater in HLA-associated TCR beta chains than in equally common others in a later analysis.

Sequencing input: PBMCs. The clonotype was recovered from a middle-aged man in good health and CMV-seronegative. This rearrangement joins TRBV10-3 to TRBJ2-6, with D possibly TRBD1 on 6 matching bases. The CDR3 is CATEQGPIGGANVLTF. Here the CDR3 DNA reads TGTGCCACTGAACAGGGACCCATTGGTGGGGCCAACGTCCTGACTTTC.